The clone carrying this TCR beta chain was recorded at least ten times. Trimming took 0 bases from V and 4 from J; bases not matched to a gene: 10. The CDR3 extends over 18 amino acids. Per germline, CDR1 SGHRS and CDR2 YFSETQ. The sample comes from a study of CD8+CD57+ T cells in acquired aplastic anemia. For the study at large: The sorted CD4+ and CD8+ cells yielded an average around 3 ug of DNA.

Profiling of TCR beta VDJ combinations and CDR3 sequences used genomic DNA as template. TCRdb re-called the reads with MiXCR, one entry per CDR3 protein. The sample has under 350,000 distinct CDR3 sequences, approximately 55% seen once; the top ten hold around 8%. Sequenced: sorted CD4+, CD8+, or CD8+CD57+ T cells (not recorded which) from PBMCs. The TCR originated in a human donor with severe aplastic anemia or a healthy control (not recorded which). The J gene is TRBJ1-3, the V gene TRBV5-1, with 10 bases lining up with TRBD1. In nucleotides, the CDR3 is TGCGCCAGCAGCTTGGGACAGGGGGCTCAGCGTCCCGGAAACACCATATATTTT. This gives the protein CASSLGQGAQRPGNTIYF.